The following is a T cell receptor (beta chain) sequence with its context. Its target antigen remains unknown. No clone much larger than this one lies a single base away; base qualities are absent. The record originates from a study of blood T cell repertoires in COVID-19 (TCRdb year 2020). In terms of the full investigation: Samples from collaborators originated in the United States, Italy and Spain and spanned both the acute and convalescent phases of COVID-19. A freely available public database, intended as a resource for researchers studying the immune response to SARS-CoV-2, is where the repertoires were released. Sample metadata almost always included a de-identified subject ID, COVID-19 status, age in years and sex. Samples came from the ongoing ImmuneRACE study (first 160 participants) plus 1,254 subjects from 6 global collaborators. The prospective study material was composed of cDNA or gDNA derived from T cells, B-cell-depleted T cells, or PBMCs. Where available, HLA class I and class II types were obtained from metadata supplied by the sample provider rather than from assay-based typing. The dataset comprised deeply sampled blood TCRbeta repertoires from subjects exposed to, actively infected with, or recovered from COVID-19.

In Seattle, one collaborating source enrolled patients while the infection was active and tracked those patients longitudinally over the course of disease. Collaborating institutions collected whole blood in K2EDTA tubes following their own protocols. For TCRbeta analysis, collaborators shipped samples in one of three forms: frozen whole blood, isolated PBMCs, or DNA extracted from either of those sample types. CDR1 and CDR2 (MGHRA, YSYEKL) derive from the germline V gene. The CDR3 holds 18 amino acids from the cysteine to the phenylalanine. The CDR3 DNA has 54 bases and is translated from base 1. Clipping removes 1 base from V and 7 bases from J, with 13 as the unmatched junction base count. TCRbeta CDR3 regions were amplified from genomic DNA by means of the immunoSEQ Assay, a bias-controlled multiplex PCR. The original pipeline was this. The number of nucleated cells in each sample was estimated by amplification of reference gene primers within the assay. To quantify the absolute abundance of each unique TCRbeta CDR3 rearrangement, sequence reads were collapsed and filtered. For each sample, productive Simpson clonality was calculated as the square root of Simpson's diversity index across productive rearrangements. TCRdb carries this immuneACCESS record with in-frame sequences only. Its versions omit some clonotypes, under half of them owing to an unresolved V gene in the studies checked, with the rest unexplained. The V and J calls and clone size were taken over from that table, and D and trimming were inferred from the DNA. This sample holds some 170,000 clones; approximately 87% were observed only once. 9.5% to 15% of the sample belongs to the ten largest clones.

What the study reported, not specific to this receptor: The quantity of clinical and demographic metadata differed by source and by participant and was supplied without curation.

Recombination linked TRBV4-1 to TRBJ2-1; TRBD2 aligns with 10 central bases. The sample taken for sequencing was peripheral blood. This sequence originates from an older woman with COVID-19, enrolled during active disease. The sequenced DNA: TGCGCCAGCAGCCAAGGGAGACTAGGAGCGGGAGGGGTAAATGAGCAGTTCTTC. Translation gives CASSQGRLGAGGVNEQFF.